These T cell receptor beta chains were read from a single sample in a study of blood T cells in healthy people across ages. A single record per CDR3 protein comes from TCRdb applying MiXCR to the 5' RACE reads. The sample contains just over 1 million distinct CDR3 sequences, more than 35% of which appear only once. The sample consisted of blood. The origin of the receptors is a woman aged 60-70 years in good health. Both conserved end residues are part of each CDR3. The D gene is left open where the match is weak. Clone sizes are given selectively: once, few, many, or a class where the clone is expanded.

j_call | cdr3_length | clone_size | d_call | v_call | cdr3_aa | cdr3_nt
TRBJ2-5 | 15 | . | . | TRBV3-1 | CASSQTDNYQETQYF | TGTGCCAGCAGCCAAACGGACAACTACCAAGAGACCCAGTACTTC
TRBJ1-1 | 15 | . | . | TRBV12-3/TRBV12-4 | CASSGGGQRNTEAFF | TGTGCCAGCAGTGGGGGAGGGCAGAGGAACACTGAAGCTTTCTTT
TRBJ1-6 | 14 | . | . | TRBV7-8 | CASTPGGLQSPLHF | TGTGCCAGCACCCCCGGGGGTTTACAATCACCCCTCCACTTT
TRBJ2-1 | 17 | . | TRBD2 | TRBV10-1 | CASSESRLAGGRSEQFF | TGCGCCAGCAGTGAGTCGAGACTAGCGGGAGGCAGGAGTGAGCAGTTCTTC
TRBJ2-7 | 13 | once | . | TRBV4-2 | CASSQDTPQEQYF | TGTGCCAGCAGCCAAGACACACCGCAGGAGCAGTACTTC
TRBJ2-7 | 14 | few | . | TRBV10-3 | CAISPARGGYEQYF | TGTGCCATCAGCCCCGCTCGAGGGGGGTACGAGCAGTACTTC
TRBJ2-1 | 14 | . | TRBD2 | TRBV4-2 | CASSQDIAGPRSFF | TGTGCCAGCAGCCAAGATATAGCGGGCCCCCGGTCGTTCTTC
TRBJ2-1 | 14 | few | . | TRBV5-1 | CASSLAPGANEQFF | TGCGCCAGCAGCTTGGCCCCGGGAGCCAATGAGCAGTTCTTC
TRBJ1-5 | 13 | . | . | TRBV28 | CASSFSENQPQHF | TGTGCCAGCAGTTTTTCGGAGAATCAGCCCCAGCATTTT
TRBJ2-5 | 15 | . | TRBD2 | TRBV10-3 | CATGWWRGDQETQYF | TGTGCCACAGGGTGGTGGCGGGGGGATCAAGAGACCCAGTACTTC
TRBJ2-7 | 13 | many | . | TRBV28 | CASSPPDRYEQYF | TGTGCCAGCAGTCCACCCGACAGATACGAGCAGTACTTC
TRBJ2-7 | 13 | . | TRBD2 | TRBV6-6 | CASFGLANYEQYF | TGTGCCAGCTTCGGACTAGCGAACTACGAGCAGTACTTC
TRBJ1-4 | 15 | . | TRBD1 | TRBV7-9 | CASSPPDRGNEELFF | TGTGCCAGCAGCCCCCCAGACAGGGGAAATGAAGAACTGTTTTTT
TRBJ2-5 | 15 | few | TRBD1 | TRBV7-3 | CASSRDRGLQETQYF | TGTGCCAGCAGCCGCGACAGGGGGCTACAAGAGACCCAGTACTTC
TRBJ2-3 | 17 | . | TRBD2 | TRBV15 | CATSRPLIGLAGDTQYF | TGTGCCACCAGCAGACCCCTAATAGGACTAGCGGGTGATACGCAGTATTTT
TRBJ2-4 | 15 | . | TRBD2 | TRBV27 | CASSFGLAGPNIQYF | TGTGCCAGCAGTTTTGGGCTAGCGGGTCCAAACATTCAGTACTTC
TRBJ2-7 | 14 | . | . | TRBV27 | CASSLAGNLCEQYF | TGTGCCAGCAGTTTGGCTGGGAATCTCTGCGAGCAGTACTTC
TRBJ2-3 | 16 | few | . | TRBV6-2/TRBV6-3 | CASSYGYRDWGDTQYF | TGTGCCAGCAGTTACGGGTACAGGGATTGGGGAGATACGCAGTATTTT
TRBJ2-3 | 13 | . | . | TRBV3-1 | CASSQDLRNTQYF | TGTGCCAGCAGCCAAGATCTGAGAAATACGCAGTATTTT
TRBJ2-7 | 19 | . | TRBD2 | TRBV7-9 | CASSLVGTSGRENPYEQYF | TGTGCCAGCAGCTTAGTTGGGACTAGCGGGAGGGAAAACCCCTACGAGCAGTACTTC
TRBJ1-6 | 14 | . | TRBD1 | TRBV20-1 | CSTTLGDRDSPLHF | TGCAGTACCACCCTGGGGGACAGGGATTCACCCCTCCACTTT
TRBJ2-7 | 14 | . | . | TRBV2 | CASRDRSVPYEQYF | TGTGCCAGCAGGGACAGATCCGTTCCCTACGAGCAGTACTTC
TRBJ2-1 | 17 | . | TRBD1 | TRBV4-2 | CASSQDFKQGVHNEQFF | TGTGCCAGCAGCCAAGATTTTAAACAGGGGGTCCACAATGAGCAGTTCTTC
TRBJ1-1 | 14 | . | . | TRBV10-2 | CASRDFPHFTEAFF | TGCGCCAGCAGGGACTTCCCTCATTTCACTGAAGCTTTCTTT
TRBJ2-7 | 12 | . | . | TRBV5-1 | CASILGDTEQYF | TGCGCCAGCATCTTGGGAGACACCGAGCAGTACTTC
TRBJ2-5 | 15 | . | . | TRBV10-1 | CASSSTGTSRETQYF | TGCGCCAGCAGTTCCACCGGCACTAGCCGTGAGACCCAGTACTTC
TRBJ2-5 | 19 | . | . | TRBV12-3/TRBV12-4 | CASSLNDRLSRMGVETQYF | TGTGCCAGCAGTTTAAACGACAGGTTGTCACGCATGGGAGTAGAGACCCAGTACTTC
TRBJ1-5 | 15 | . | . | TRBV30 | CAWSGMRGLNQPQHF | TGTGCCTGGAGTGGGATGCGTGGCCTTAATCAGCCCCAGCATTTT
TRBJ2-3 | 17 | few | TRBD1 | TRBV10-3 | CAINEPLGGRMGDTQYF | TGTGCCATCAACGAGCCTTTAGGGGGCCGTATGGGAGATACGCAGTATTTT
TRBJ2-7 | 13 | . | . | TRBV6-5 | CASQGSSYNEQYF | TGTGCGTCCCAGGGGAGCTCCTACAATGAGCAGTACTTC
TRBJ2-1 | 11 | . | . | TRBV2 | CASSARDEQFF | TGTGCCAGCAGTGCTAGAGATGAGCAGTTCTTC
TRBJ1-2 | 12 | few | . | TRBV29-1 | CSVDEGLLGYTF | TGCAGCGTTGACGAGGGGCTCTTAGGCTACACCTTC
TRBJ2-5 | 16 | few | . | TRBV6-6 | CASSAGAREGTETQYF | TGTGCCAGTTCGGCCGGGGCCCGTGAGGGCACAGAGACCCAGTACTTC
TRBJ1-2 | 13 | few | . | TRBV5-8 | CASSLPNHYGYTF | TGTGCCAGCAGCTTGCCAAACCACTATGGCTACACCTTC
TRBJ2-7 | 12 | few | . | TRBV28 | CASGEGAYEQYF | TGTGCCAGTGGGGAAGGCGCCTACGAGCAGTACTTC
TRBJ2-3 | 15 | few | . | TRBV7-8 | CASSPVTTPGGSQYF | TGTGCCAGCAGCCCGGTTACAACTCCAGGGGGGTCGCAGTATTTT
TRBJ1-2 | 16 | few | . | TRBV20-1 | CSARMQGNLNPYGYTF | TGCAGTGCTAGAATGCAGGGTAATCTAAATCCTTATGGCTACACCTTC
TRBJ2-6 | 10 | few | . | TRBV6-2/TRBV6-3 | CASGYNVLTF | TGTGCCAGCGGTTACAACGTCCTGACTTTC
TRBJ2-3 | 15 | once | . | TRBV21-1 | CASSKRGRWADTQYF | TGTGCCAGCAGCAAAAGGGGCCGGTGGGCAGATACGCAGTATTTT
TRBJ2-1 | 13 | . | TRBD1 | TRBV10-1 | CASSSGQGASEFF | TGCGCCAGCAGCTCCGGACAGGGGGCTTCGGAGTTCTTC
TRBJ2-1 | 15 | . | TRBD1 | TRBV2 | CASSDEDRGPNEQFF | TGTGCCAGCAGTGATGAAGACAGGGGGCCCAATGAGCAGTTCTTC
TRBJ2-1 | 14 | . | . | TRBV15 | CATSISTGYNEQFF | TGTGCCACCAGCATATCGACAGGATACAATGAGCAGTTCTTC
TRBJ2-1 | 16 | few | TRBD1 | TRBV15 | CATSPLTGEAYNEQFF | TGTGCCACCAGCCCTCTGACAGGGGAGGCCTACAATGAGCAGTTCTTC
TRBJ2-5 | 14 | . | TRBD2 | TRBV27 | CASTRLAGEYERYF | TGTGCCAGCACCCGACTAGCGGGAGAATACGAGCGGTACTTC
TRBJ1-1 | 15 | . | . | TRBV10-3 | CAISETGFMNTEAFF | TGTGCCATCAGTGAGACAGGGTTCATGAACACTGAAGCTTTCTTT
TRBJ1-2 | 13 | . | . | TRBV21-1 | CASSKDRGGGYTF | TGTGCCAGCAGCAAAGATCGTGGGGGTGGCTACACCTTC
TRBJ2-7 | 14 | . | . | TRBV11-1 | CASSLGTKAYEQYF | TGTGCCAGCAGCTTAGGGACTAAAGCCTACGAGCAGTACTTC
TRBJ2-7 | 14 | . | . | TRBV20-1 | CSALNRASADEQYF | TGCAGTGCCCTAAATCGGGCTAGCGCGGACGAGCAGTACTTC
TRBJ2-7 | 13 | few | TRBD2 | TRBV11-1 | CASSETSVGEQYF | TGTGCCAGCAGCGAGACTAGCGTTGGCGAGCAGTACTTC
TRBJ2-1 | 18 | . | . | TRBV27 | CASSRRSTTGGSYNEQFF | TGTGCCAGCAGTCGACGAAGCACTACTGGCGGAAGCTACAATGAGCAGTTCTTC
TRBJ1-2 | 14 | . | . | TRBV7-6 | CASSLGRPNYGYTF | TGTGCCAGCAGCTTGGGACGGCCAAACTATGGCTACACCTTC
TRBJ2-1 | 15 | few | TRBD2 | TRBV15 | CATRGSGRSYNEQFF | TGTGCCACCCGCGGGAGCGGGAGATCCTACAATGAGCAGTTCTTC
TRBJ2-1 | 16 | . | TRBD1 | TRBV4-1 | CASSLGTGGIHKEQFF | TGCGCCAGCAGCCTGGGTACAGGGGGGATCCACAAGGAGCAGTTCTTC
TRBJ2-1 | 16 | . | TRBD2 | TRBV18 | CASSPQGLAGGDEQFF | TGTGCCAGCTCACCACAGGGACTAGCGGGAGGAGATGAGCAGTTCTTC
TRBJ2-2 | 15 | . | . | TRBV7-7 | CASSPTPSGTGELFF | TGTGCCAGCAGCCCTACCCCCTCTGGAACCGGGGAGCTGTTTTTT
TRBJ2-7 | 11 | . | . | TRBV6-5 | CASTHSHEQYF | TGTGCCAGCACCCATAGCCATGAGCAGTACTTC